The 4 T cell receptor beta chains below come from one sample, sequenced in a study of regulatory T cells in long-lasting Graves disease. Time point reported: persistent/refractory GD, antithyroid drugs over 5 years with positive TRAb. From PBMCs, RNA was extracted and then used to make the TCR library. Building the TCR beta libraries relied on iRepertoire HTBI primers, and CDR3 regions underwent Arm-PCR. MiXCR was run by TCRdb on the multiplex PCR reads, yielding one entry per CDR3 protein. The sample includes 450,000 or so distinct CDR3 sequences, around 20% seen only once; the top ten take about 7.8%. The source material was peripheral blood mononuclear cells (PBMCs), sampled when the disease was refractory, from a patient treated with antithyroid drugs. Receptors originate from a female donor with Graves disease.

This clonotype has ten or more counts. The genes are TRBV6-1 and TRBJ1-1; D gene ambiguous. The germline gives CDR1 MNHNS, CDR2 SASEGT. The CDR3 has 14 residues. Deletions cut 4 bases from V and 0 bases from J, with 9 bases between. CDR3 coding DNA: TGTGCCAGCAGTGCCGCGGGTATGAACACTGAAGCTTTCTTT. It translates to CASSAAGMNTEAFF.

The rearrangement uses TRBV3-1 and TRBJ2-5, with 7 bases matching TRBD2. V shed 4 bases and J 2 bases; nucleotides not matched to a gene: 7. The length of the CDR3 is 15 residues. CDR1 LGHDT and CDR2 YNNKEL come from the germline V gene (reference sequence). The CDR3 protein is CASSRRPSGQETQYF. The CDR3 coding sequence is TGTGCCAGCAGCCGCCGGCCTAGCGGACAAGAGACCCAGTACTTC.

The chain joins TRBV2 to TRBJ2-1, with D possibly being TRBD2 (5 bases). The CDR3 totals 17 residues. Trimming removed 6 bases at V and 4 bases at J, with 22 bases between. Per germline, CDR1 SNHLY and CDR2 FYNNEI. For the CDR3, the DNA is TGTGCCAGCAGCTTCTTTGGAAGCGGCCCTAGTTACAATGAGCAGTTCTTC. Protein: CASSFFGSGPSYNEQFF.

This clonotype was counted ten times or more. The chain carries TRBV27 and TRBJ2-2; TRBD1 or TRBD2 may be the D gene (5 bases each). V was clipped by 7 bases and J by 7 bases, with 13 bases between them. Germline V gives CDR1 MNHEY, CDR2 SMNVEV (reference sequence). CDR3 size: 13 residues. The CDR3 DNA is TGTGCCAGCAATAGTGGGGGAAGCGGGGAGCTGTTTTTT. Amino acids: CASNSGGSGELFF.